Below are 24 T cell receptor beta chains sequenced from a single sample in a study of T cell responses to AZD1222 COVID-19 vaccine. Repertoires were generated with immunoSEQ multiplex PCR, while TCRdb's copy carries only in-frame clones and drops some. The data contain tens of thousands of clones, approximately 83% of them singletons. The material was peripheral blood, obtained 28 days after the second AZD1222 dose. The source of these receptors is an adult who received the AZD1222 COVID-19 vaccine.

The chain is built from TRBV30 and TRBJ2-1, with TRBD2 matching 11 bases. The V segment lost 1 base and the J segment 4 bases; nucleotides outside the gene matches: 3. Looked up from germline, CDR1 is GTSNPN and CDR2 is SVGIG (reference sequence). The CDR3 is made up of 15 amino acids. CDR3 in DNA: TGTGCCTGGAGTGGGGGACTAGCGGATTACAATGAGCAGTTCTTC. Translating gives CAWSGGLADYNEQFF.

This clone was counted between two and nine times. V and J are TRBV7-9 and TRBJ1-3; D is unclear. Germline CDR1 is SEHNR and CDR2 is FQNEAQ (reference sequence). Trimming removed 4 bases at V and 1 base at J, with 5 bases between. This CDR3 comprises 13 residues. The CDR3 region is CASSSDSGNTIYF. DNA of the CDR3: TGTGCCAGCAGCTCAGATTCTGGAAACACCATATATTTT.

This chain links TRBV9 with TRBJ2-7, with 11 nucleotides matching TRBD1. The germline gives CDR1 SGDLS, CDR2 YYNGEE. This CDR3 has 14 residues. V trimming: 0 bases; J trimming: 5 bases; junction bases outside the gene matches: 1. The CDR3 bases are TGTGCCAGCAGCGTAGAGGGACAGGGGGACGAGCAGTACTTC. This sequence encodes CASSVEGQGDEQYF.

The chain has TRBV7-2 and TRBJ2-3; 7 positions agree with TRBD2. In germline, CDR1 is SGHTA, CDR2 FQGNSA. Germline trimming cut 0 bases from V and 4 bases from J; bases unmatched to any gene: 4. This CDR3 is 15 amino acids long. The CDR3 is CASSLALGRADTQYF. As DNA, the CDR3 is TGTGCCAGCAGCTTAGCGCTGGGGAGGGCAGATACGCAGTATTTT.

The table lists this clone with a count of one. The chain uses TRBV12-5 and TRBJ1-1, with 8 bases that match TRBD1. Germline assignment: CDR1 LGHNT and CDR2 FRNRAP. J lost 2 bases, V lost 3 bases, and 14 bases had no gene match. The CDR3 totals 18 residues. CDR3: CASGFDVAGGINNTEAFF. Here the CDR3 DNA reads TGTGCTAGTGGTTTCGACGTGGCAGGGGGCATTAATAACACTGAAGCTTTCTTT.

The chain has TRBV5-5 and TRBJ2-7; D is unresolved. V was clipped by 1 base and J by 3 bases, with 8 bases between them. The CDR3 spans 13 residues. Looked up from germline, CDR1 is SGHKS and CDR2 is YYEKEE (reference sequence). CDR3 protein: CASSLPASYEQYF. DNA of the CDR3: TGTGCCAGCAGCTTGCCAGCCAGCTACGAGCAGTACTTC.

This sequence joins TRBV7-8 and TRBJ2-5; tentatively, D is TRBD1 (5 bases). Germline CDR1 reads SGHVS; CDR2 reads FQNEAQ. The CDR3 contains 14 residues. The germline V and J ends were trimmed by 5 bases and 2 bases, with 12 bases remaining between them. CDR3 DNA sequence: TGTGCCAGCAGCCACCGACAGTTTCAAGAGACCCAGTACTTC. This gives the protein CASSHRQFQETQYF. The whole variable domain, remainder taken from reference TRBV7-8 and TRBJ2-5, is GAGVSQSPRYKVAKRGQDVALRCDPISGHVSLFWYQQALGQGPEFLTYFQNEAQLDKSGLPSDRFFAERPEGSVSTLKIQRTQQEDSAVYLCASSHRQFQETQYFGPGTRLLVL.

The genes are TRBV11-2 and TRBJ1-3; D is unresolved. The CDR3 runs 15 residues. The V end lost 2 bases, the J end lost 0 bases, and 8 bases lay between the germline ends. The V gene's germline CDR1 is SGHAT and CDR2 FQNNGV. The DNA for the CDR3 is TGTGCCAGCAGCTTATCCGGTTACTCTGGAAACACCATATATTTT. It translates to CASSLSGYSGNTIYF. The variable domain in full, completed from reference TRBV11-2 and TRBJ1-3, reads EAGVAQSPRYKIIEKRQSVAFWCNPISGHATLYWYQQILGQGPKLLIQFQNNGVVDDSQLPKDRFSAERLKGVDSTLKIQPAKLEDSAVYLCASSLSGYSGNTIYFGEGSWLTVV.

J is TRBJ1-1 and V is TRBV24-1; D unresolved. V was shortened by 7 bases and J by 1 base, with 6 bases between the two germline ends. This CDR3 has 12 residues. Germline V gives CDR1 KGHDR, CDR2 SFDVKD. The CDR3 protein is CATRDGNTEAFF. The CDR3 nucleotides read TGTGCCACCAGGGACGGGAACACTGAAGCTTTCTTT.

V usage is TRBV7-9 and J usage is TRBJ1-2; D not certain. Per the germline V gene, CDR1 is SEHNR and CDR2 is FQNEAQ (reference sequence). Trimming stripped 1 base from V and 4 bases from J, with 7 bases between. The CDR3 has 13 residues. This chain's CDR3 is CASSLVRRYGYTF. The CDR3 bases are TGTGCCAGCAGCTTAGTAAGGCGCTATGGCTACACCTTC.

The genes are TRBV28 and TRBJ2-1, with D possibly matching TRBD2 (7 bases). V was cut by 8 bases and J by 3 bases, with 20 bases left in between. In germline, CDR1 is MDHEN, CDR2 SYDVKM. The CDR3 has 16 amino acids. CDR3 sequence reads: CASLIGGGGFYNEQFF. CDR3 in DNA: TGTGCCAGCCTCATCGGAGGGGGGGGGTTCTACAATGAGCAGTTCTTC.

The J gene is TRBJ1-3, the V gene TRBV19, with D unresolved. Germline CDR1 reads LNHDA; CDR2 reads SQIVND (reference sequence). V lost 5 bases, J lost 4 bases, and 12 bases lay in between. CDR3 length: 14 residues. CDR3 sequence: CASSPSGIGNTIYF. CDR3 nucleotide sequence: TGTGCCAGTAGTCCTTCGGGTATCGGAAACACCATATATTTT.

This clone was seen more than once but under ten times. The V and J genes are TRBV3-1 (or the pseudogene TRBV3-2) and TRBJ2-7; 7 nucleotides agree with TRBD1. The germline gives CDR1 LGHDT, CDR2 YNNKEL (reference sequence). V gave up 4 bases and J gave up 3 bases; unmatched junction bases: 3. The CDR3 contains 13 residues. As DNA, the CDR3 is TGTGCCAGCAGCCCCCGGGACAGCTACGAGCAGTACTTC. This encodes CASSPRDSYEQYF.

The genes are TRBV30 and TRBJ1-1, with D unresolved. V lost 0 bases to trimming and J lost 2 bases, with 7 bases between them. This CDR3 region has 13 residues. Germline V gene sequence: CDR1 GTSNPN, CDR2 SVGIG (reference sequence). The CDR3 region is CAWSVNKNTEAFF. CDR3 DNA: TGTGCCTGGAGTGTAAACAAAAACACTGAAGCTTTCTTT. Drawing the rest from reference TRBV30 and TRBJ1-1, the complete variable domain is SQTIHQWPATLVQPVGSPLSLECTVEGTSNPNLYWYRQAAGRGLQLLFYSVGIGQISSEVPQNLSASRPQDRQFILSSKKLLLSDSGFYLCAWSVNKNTEAFFGQGTRLTVV.

CDR3 residues: CASRSDTNIQYF. The CDR3 DNA is TGCGCCAGCAGATCGGACACCAACATTCAGTACTTC. V gene TRBV5-1 combines with J gene TRBJ2-4; D is possibly TRBD1 (5 bases). V was trimmed by 5 bases and J by 7 bases, leaving 10 bases between them. The CDR3 has 12 residues. The germline V gene encodes CDR1 SGHRS and CDR2 YFSETQ.

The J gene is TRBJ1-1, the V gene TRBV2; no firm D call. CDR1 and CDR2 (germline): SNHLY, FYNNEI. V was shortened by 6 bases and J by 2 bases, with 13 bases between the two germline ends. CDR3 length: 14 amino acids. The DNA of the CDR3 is TGTGCCAGCAGAAAAATGGGCCGAAACACTGAAGCTTTCTTT. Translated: CASRKMGRNTEAFF. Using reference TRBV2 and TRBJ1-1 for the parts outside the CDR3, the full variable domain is EPEVTQTPSHQVTQMGQEVILRCVPISNHLYFYWYRQILGQKVEFLVSFYNNEISEKSEIFDDQFSVERPDGSNFTLKIRSTKLEDSAMYFCASRKMGRNTEAFFGQGTRLTVV.

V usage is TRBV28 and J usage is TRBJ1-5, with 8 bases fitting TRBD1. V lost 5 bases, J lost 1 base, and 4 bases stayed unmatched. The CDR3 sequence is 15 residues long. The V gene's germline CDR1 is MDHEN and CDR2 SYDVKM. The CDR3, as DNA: TGTGCCAGCAGTCCAGGGACAGGCAGCAATCAGCCCCAGCATTTT. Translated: CASSPGTGSNQPQHF.

CDR3 loop: CASSESGTGNTEAFF. As DNA, the CDR3 is TGTGCCAGCAGCGAGAGTGGGACAGGAAACACTGAAGCTTTCTTT. The chain carries TRBV9 and TRBJ1-1, with 8 bases matching TRBD1. This CDR3 spans 15 amino acids. V shed 3 bases and J 2 bases; nucleotides not matched to a gene: 6. The germline V gene encodes CDR1 SGDLS and CDR2 YYNGEE.

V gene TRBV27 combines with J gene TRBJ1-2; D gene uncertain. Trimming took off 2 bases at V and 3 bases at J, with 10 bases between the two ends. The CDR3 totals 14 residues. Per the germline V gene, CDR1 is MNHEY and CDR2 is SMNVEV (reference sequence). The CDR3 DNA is TGTGCCAGCAGTTTAGGGCAGGCCGACTATGGCTACACCTTC. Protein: CASSLGQADYGYTF.

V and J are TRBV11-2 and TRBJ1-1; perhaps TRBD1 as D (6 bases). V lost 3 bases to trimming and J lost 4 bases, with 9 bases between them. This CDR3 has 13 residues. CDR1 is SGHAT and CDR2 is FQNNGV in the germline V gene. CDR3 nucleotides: TGTGCCAGCAGCTTCCAGGGGAGCACTGAAGCTTTCTTT. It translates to CASSFQGSTEAFF.

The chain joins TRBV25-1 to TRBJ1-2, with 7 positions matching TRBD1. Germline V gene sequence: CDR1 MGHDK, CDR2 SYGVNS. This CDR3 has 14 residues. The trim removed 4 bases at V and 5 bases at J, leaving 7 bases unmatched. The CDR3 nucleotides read TGTGCCAGCAGTGTAACAGGGGATTTTTATGGCTACACCTTC. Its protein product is CASSVTGDFYGYTF.

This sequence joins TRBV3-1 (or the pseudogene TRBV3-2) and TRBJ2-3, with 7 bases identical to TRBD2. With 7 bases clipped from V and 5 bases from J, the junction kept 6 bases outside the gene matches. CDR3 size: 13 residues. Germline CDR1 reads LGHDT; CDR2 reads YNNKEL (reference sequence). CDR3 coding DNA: TGTGCCAGCACCCGGGGGGAGCTAGATACGCAGTATTTT. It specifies CASTRGELDTQYF.

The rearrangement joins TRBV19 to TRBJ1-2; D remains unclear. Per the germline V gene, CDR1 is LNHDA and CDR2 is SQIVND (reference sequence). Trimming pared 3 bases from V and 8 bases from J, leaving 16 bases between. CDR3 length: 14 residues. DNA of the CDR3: TGTGCCAGTAGTATGGCGTCTGAAGGCCGAGGCTACACCTTC. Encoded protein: CASSMASEGRGYTF.

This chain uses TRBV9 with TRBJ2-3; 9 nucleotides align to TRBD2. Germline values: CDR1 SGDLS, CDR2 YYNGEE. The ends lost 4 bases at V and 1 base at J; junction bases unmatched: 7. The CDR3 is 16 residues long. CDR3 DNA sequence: TGTGCCAGCAGCATCCGACTAGCGGAGGGCACAGATACGCAGTATTTT. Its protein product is CASSIRLAEGTDTQYF.